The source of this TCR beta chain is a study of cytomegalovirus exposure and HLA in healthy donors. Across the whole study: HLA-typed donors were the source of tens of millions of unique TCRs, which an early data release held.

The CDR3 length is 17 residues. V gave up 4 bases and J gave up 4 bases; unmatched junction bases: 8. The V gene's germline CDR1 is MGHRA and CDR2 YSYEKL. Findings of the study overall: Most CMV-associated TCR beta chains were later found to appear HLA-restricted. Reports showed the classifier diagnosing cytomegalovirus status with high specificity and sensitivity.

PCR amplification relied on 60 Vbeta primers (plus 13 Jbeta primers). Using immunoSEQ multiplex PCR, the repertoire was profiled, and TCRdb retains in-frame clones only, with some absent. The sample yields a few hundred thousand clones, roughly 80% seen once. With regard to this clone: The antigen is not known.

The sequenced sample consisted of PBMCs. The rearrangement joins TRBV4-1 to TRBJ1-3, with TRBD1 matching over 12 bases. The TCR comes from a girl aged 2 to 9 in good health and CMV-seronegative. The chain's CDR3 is CASSLNRDRGLGNTIYF. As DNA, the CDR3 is TGCGCCAGCAGCCTTAACCGGGACAGGGGGCTCGGAAACACCATATATTTT.